This passage covers 21 T cell receptor beta chains from one sample sequenced in a study of T cell responses to AZD1222 COVID-19 vaccine. Sequenced by immunoSEQ multiplex PCR; TCRdb stores in-frame clones only, minus some. The profile covers under 130,000 clones, with roughly 90% appearing a single time and 1% to 1.5% taken by the ten largest. Source: peripheral blood, taken on day 0 of AZD1222 vaccination. All receptors derive from an adult in good health.

The V call is TRBV9, the J call TRBJ2-5; the D call may be TRBD1 or TRBD2 (6 bases each). Trimming shortened V by 0 bases and J by 4 bases, and 19 bases separated the two germline ends. The CDR3 covers 17 residues. Germline CDR1 is SGDLS and CDR2 is YYNGEE. CDR3 in amino acids: CASSVAGGGGRGETQYF. In DNA form, the CDR3 reads TGTGCCAGCAGCGTAGCTGGGGGCGGAGGGCGAGGAGAGACCCAGTACTTC.

The chain joins TRBV7-2 to TRBJ1-2; 9 bases fit TRBD1. The V gene end was trimmed by 4 bases and the J gene end by 3 bases; junction bases not matched to a gene: 9. Germline CDR1 reads SGHTA; CDR2 reads FQGNSA. The CDR3 length is 16 residues. CDR3 in DNA: TGTGCCAGCAGCTCGACCGGGACAGGGACTTACTATGGCTACACCTTC. This encodes CASSSTGTGTYYGYTF.

This chain uses TRBV3-1 (or the pseudogene TRBV3-2) with TRBJ2-5; 7 positions match TRBD1. Trimming cost V 4 bases and J 6 bases; bases outside gene matches: 5. This CDR3 is 13 amino acids long. Per the germline V gene, CDR1 is LGHDT and CDR2 is YNNKEL (reference sequence). Here the CDR3 reads CASSPQGEKTQYF. CDR3 bases: TGTGCCAGCAGCCCCCAGGGGGAAAAGACCCAGTACTTC.

The chain employs TRBV7-3 and TRBJ2-1, with 13 bases matching TRBD2. This CDR3 spans 15 amino acids. The germline V gene has CDR1 SGHTA and CDR2 FQGTGA. Trimming took 5 bases from V and 10 from J; bases not matched to a gene: 8. CDR3 region: CASSPTSGGAREQFF. The DNA for the CDR3 is TGTGCCAGCAGCCCTACTAGCGGGGGGGCCCGAGAGCAGTTCTTC.

V usage is TRBV15 and J usage is TRBJ1-4; the D is unclear. The CDR3 loop spans 13 amino acids. Germline V gives CDR1 LNHNV, CDR2 YYDKDF (reference sequence). V dropped 0 bases and J dropped 8 bases, with 7 bases sitting between them. CDR3 nucleotides: TGTGCCACCAGCAGAGATACGGACGAAAAACTGTTTTTT. Translating it yields CATSRDTDEKLFF.

This clone was counted only a few times. The CDR3 sequence: CASSLVGGQETQYF. The CDR3 nucleotides read TGCGCCAGCAGCTTGGTCGGGGGGCAAGAGACCCAGTACTTC. The gene calls are TRBV5-1 and TRBJ2-5; 7 nucleotides line up with TRBD2. CDR3 length: 14 residues. Germline loops: CDR1 SGHRS, CDR2 YFSETQ. V was clipped by 0 bases and J by 2 bases; unmatched bases: 1.

The CDR3 loop is CASSFRTGGTDTQYF. The CDR3 nucleotides read TGTGCCAGCAGCTTTAGGACAGGAGGCACAGATACGCAGTATTTT. The V call is TRBV7-9, the J call TRBJ2-3; 7 bases are shared with TRBD1. Unmatched junction bases numbered 4, after V lost 3 bases and J lost 1 base. CDR3 length: 15 residues. Looked up from germline, CDR1 is SEHNR and CDR2 is FQNEAQ (reference sequence).

This chain uses TRBV19 with TRBJ1-2; TRBD1 matches 7 bases. The CDR3 consists of 13 residues. The J segment lost 4 bases and the V segment lost 8 bases, leaving 7 bases of the junction unmatched. Looked up from germline, CDR1 is LNHDA and CDR2 is SQIVND (reference sequence). The CDR3 DNA follows: TGTGCCAGTTTTCCAGGGGGGCCCTATGGCTACACCTTC. Translated, it gives CASFPGGPYGYTF.

CDR3 bases: TGTGCCAGCACCCTTCTTGCGGGAGGGACCGGGGAGCTGTTTTTT. This encodes CASTLLAGGTGELFF. The chain links TRBV7-9 to TRBJ2-2; 9 bases are a match to TRBD2. Trimming cost V 7 bases and J 5 bases; bases outside gene matches: 8. Per the germline V gene, CDR1 is SEHNR and CDR2 is FQNEAQ (reference sequence). CDR3 length: 15 residues.

The chain joins TRBV19 to TRBJ2-2; 7 nucleotides agree with TRBD2. CDR1 and CDR2 (germline): LNHDA, SQIVND (reference sequence). The trim removed 3 bases at V and 5 bases at J, leaving 12 bases unmatched. The CDR3 length is 17 residues. This CDR3 reads CASSILEVGGRTGELFF. CDR3 DNA: TGTGCCAGTAGTATCTTAGAAGTCGGGGGGAGGACCGGGGAGCTGTTTTTT.

J is TRBJ1-1 and V is TRBV29-1, with D perhaps TRBD1 (5 bases). Germline CDR1 is SQVTM and CDR2 is ANQGSEA. The CDR3 has 12 amino acids. The ends were cut back, 7 bases at V and 5 bases at J, with 14 bases in the middle. The CDR3: CSAGGGMTEAFF. The CDR3 DNA sequence: TGCAGCGCCGGGGGGGGAATGACTGAAGCTTTCTTT.

V and J are TRBV3-1 (or the pseudogene TRBV3-2) and TRBJ1-2; D is unresolved. V lost 3 bases to trimming and J lost 4 bases, with 3 bases between them. Germline V gives CDR1 LGHDT, CDR2 YNNKEL (reference sequence). The CDR3 covers 11 residues. CDR3 region: CASSHAYGYTF. The CDR3 region has the DNA TGTGCCAGCAGCCATGCCTATGGCTACACCTTC.

V gene TRBV29-1 combines with J gene TRBJ2-1; D ambiguous. The germline V and J ends were trimmed by 3 bases and 0 bases, with 6 bases remaining between them. Per germline, CDR1 SQVTM and CDR2 ANQGSEA. The CDR3 covers 13 residues. Here the CDR3 DNA reads TGCAGCGTTGAGTGGGTCTCCTACAATGAGCAGTTCTTC. Translated, it gives CSVEWVSYNEQFF.

This clone was detected once. The CDR3 DNA reads TGTGCCAGCAGCGTGGACTTCTATGGCTACACCTTC. Encoded protein: CASSVDFYGYTF. The V gene is TRBV7-9, the J gene TRBJ1-2; D is uncertain. CDR3 length: 12 residues. V dropped 5 bases and J dropped 4 bases, with 8 bases sitting between them. Germline V CDR1 and CDR2: SEHNR, FQNEAQ (reference sequence).

V usage is TRBV24-1 and J usage is TRBJ2-1; D is possibly TRBD2 (7 bases). Germline V lookup: CDR1 KGHDR, CDR2 SFDVKD. CDR3 length equals 16 residues. Trimming shortened V by 3 bases and J by 9 bases, and 20 bases separated the two germline ends. CDR3 in amino acids: CATSDPHTRRGGEQFF. The CDR3 DNA is TGTGCCACCAGTGATCCTCATACCCGGAGGGGGGGTGAGCAGTTCTTC.

This clone was observed a single time. CDR3 nucleotides: TGTGCCAGCAGCCTCCGGGACAGGGGCCCCGAGCAGTACTTC. Translated, it gives CASSLRDRGPEQYF. The rearrangement links TRBV28 to TRBJ2-7, with 10 bases aligning to TRBD1. This CDR3 spans 14 amino acids. Germline trimming cut 6 bases from V and 6 bases from J; bases unmatched to any gene: 8. Germline V CDR1 and CDR2: MDHEN, SYDVKM.

The V call is TRBV2, the J call TRBJ2-7; 7 bases line up with TRBD1. This CDR3 comprises 13 residues. V dropped 4 bases and J dropped 6; count of bases not matched to a gene: 6. Germline V gene sequence: CDR1 SNHLY, CDR2 FYNNEI. Here the CDR3 reads CASSAQGRGEQYF. For the CDR3, the DNA is TGTGCCAGCAGTGCACAGGGGAGAGGCGAGCAGTACTTC.

Here the CDR3 reads CASSWTGTIYEQYF. The CDR3 nucleotides read TGTGCCAGCTCATGGACAGGGACTATTTACGAGCAGTACTTC. The chain has TRBV5-8 and TRBJ2-7; TRBD1 might be the D (8 bases). Per the germline V gene, CDR1 is SGHTS and CDR2 is YDEGEE. The CDR3 extends over 14 amino acids. V shed 7 bases and J shed 4 bases, with 18 bases lying between them.

The table lists this clone with a few counts. The V call is TRBV7-2, the J call TRBJ2-7; D may be TRBD1 (5 bases). Germline V gene sequence: CDR1 SGHTA, CDR2 FQGNSA. The CDR3 extends over 16 amino acids. With 1 base removed from V and 2 bases from J, the gap between germline ends came to 15 bases. Written as DNA, the CDR3 is TGTGCCAGCAGCTTAGATGCGCTAGGGGTAACCTACGAGCAGTACTTC. Its translation: CASSLDALGVTYEQYF.

The V call is TRBV7-8, the J call TRBJ2-7, with 7 bases lining up with TRBD2. The trim removed 4 bases at V and 0 bases at J, leaving 6 bases unmatched. The germline CDR1 and CDR2 sequences are SGHVS and FQNEAQ. The CDR3 consists of 15 residues. CDR3 coding DNA: TGTGCCAGCAGCTCTGATAGCGGGCCCTCCTACGAGCAGTACTTC. Encoded protein: CASSSDSGPSYEQYF.

The rearrangement uses TRBV19 and TRBJ2-7, with 10 bases fitting TRBD2. V shed 5 bases and J 2 bases; nucleotides not matched to a gene: 6. Germline CDR1 LNHDA, CDR2 SQIVND (reference sequence). This CDR3 is built from 15 residues. The CDR3 here is CASSPGLAVTYEQYF. The DNA of the CDR3 is TGTGCCAGTAGTCCAGGACTAGCGGTCACCTACGAGCAGTACTTC.